The rows below give T cell receptor beta chains drawn from one sample of a study of CD4 T cell repertoires in COVID-19. Sequencing was performed with immunoSEQ multiplex PCR; in TCRdb, only in-frame clones are kept and a portion is missing. The profile shows about 22,000 clones, 80% to 90% of them singletons. The source material was central memory CD4+ T cells from blood, sampled before the COVID-19 pandemic. The receptors were sampled from a human donor who had COVID-19. CDR3s include the opening cysteine and the closing phenylalanine or tryptophan. A D gene is named only where the DNA matches it firmly. Clone size is given for some rows only: seen once, a few or many times, or a class if the clone is expanded.

size | J | V | D | length | DNA | CDR3
once | TRBJ2-3 | TRBV7-2 | NA | 13 | TGTGCCAGCAGCCGTAGACTCACAGATACGCAGTATTTT | CASSRRLTDTQYF
NA | TRBJ1-6 | TRBV11-2 | TRBD1 | 15 | TGTGCCAGCAGCGGACAGGGTATGATACAATCACCCCTCCACTTT | CASSGQGMIQSPLHF
NA | TRBJ2-5 | TRBV6-5 | NA | 14 | TGTGCCAGCAGTTCTGTGGGAGCTCAAGAGACCCAGTACTTC | CASSSVGAQETQYF
NA | TRBJ2-2 | TRBV6-1 | NA | 15 | TGTGCCAGCAGATCAGGGGCCTTGGGGGCCGGGGAGCTGTTTTTT | CASRSGALGAGELFF
NA | TRBJ1-3 | TRBV18 | TRBD1 | 13 | TGTGCCAGCTCATCCGGACAGGGGAACACCATATATTTT | CASSSGQGNTIYF
NA | TRBJ1-2 | TRBV30 | TRBD1 | 14 | TGTGCCTGGAGTCCTGGGACAGCTTTGGGAGGCTACACCTTC | CAWSPGTALGGYTF
NA | TRBJ2-3 | TRBV7-2 | TRBD1 | 14 | TGTGCCAGCGGGGCAGGGGGAGGCACAGATACGCAGTATTTT | CASGAGGGTDTQYF
NA | TRBJ2-7 | TRBV28 | NA | 12 | TGTGCCAGCAGTTTAGTGGGCTGGGAGCAGTACTTC | CASSLVGWEQYF
NA | TRBJ2-1 | TRBV7-8 | NA | 16 | TGTGCCAGCAGCTTGTCTCTAGGAAGCTCCTACAATGAGCAGTTCTTC | CASSLSLGSSYNEQFF
NA | TRBJ1-2 | TRBV6-1 | TRBD1 | 14 | TGTGCCAGCGAAGGACAGGGGGTGAGATATGGCTACACCTTC | CASEGQGVRYGYTF
NA | TRBJ2-5 | TRBV7-2 | NA | 12 | TGTGCCAGCAGCTTACGCCGGGAGACCCAGTACTTC | CASSLRRETQYF
once | TRBJ2-1 | TRBV1 | NA | 10 | TGCACCAGCAGCAGGGGGGAGCAGTTCTTC | CTSSRGEQFF
NA | TRBJ1-1 | TRBV5-4 | TRBD1 | 15 | TGTGCCAGCAGCTTGCCGGGACAGCTGAACACTGAAGCTTTCTTT | CASSLPGQLNTEAFF
NA | TRBJ1-4 | TRBV28 | TRBD1 | 13 | TGTGCCAGCAGTCCAGGGACAGGGGACAAACTGTTTTTT | CASSPGTGDKLFF
few | TRBJ2-1 | TRBV5-4 | NA | 13 | TGTGCCAGCAGCTTAGGCGGGGACAATGAGCAGTTCTTC | CASSLGGDNEQFF
NA | TRBJ1-2 | TRBV6-5 | TRBD1 | 16 | TGTGCCAGCAGTTACTCTGGGACAGCACTTAACTATGGCTACACCTTC | CASSYSGTALNYGYTF
NA | TRBJ1-5 | TRBV10-3 | NA | 13 | TGTGCCATCAGTGGTACAGTCAATCAGCCCCAGCATTTT | CAISGTVNQPQHF
NA | TRBJ1-6 | TRBV19 | NA | 12 | TGTGCCAGCTCTGGGCTTAATTCACCCCTCCACTTT | CASSGLNSPLHF
NA | TRBJ2-3 | TRBV5-1 | TRBD2 | 15 | TGCGCCAGCAGCTTGATACTAGCGGACACAGATACGCAGTATTTT | CASSLILADTDTQYF
NA | TRBJ2-1 | TRBV25-1 | TRBD1 | 14 | TGTGCCAGCAGGGGGACAGGGGTCTACAATGAGCAGTTCTTC | CASRGTGVYNEQFF
NA | TRBJ1-5 | TRBV30 | TRBD1 | 14 | TGTGCCTGGAGTGTGACAGGGGACGGGCAGCCCCAGCATTTT | CAWSVTGDGQPQHF
NA | TRBJ2-1 | TRBV5-6 | NA | 11 | TGTGCCAGCAGCTTAAGCGGGGAGCAGTTCTTC | CASSLSGEQFF
NA | TRBJ1-1 | TRBV19 | NA | 11 | TGTGCCAGTATACGGCAGGCTGAAGCTTTCTTT | CASIRQAEAFF
NA | TRBJ2-1 | TRBV28 | TRBD2 | 12 | TGTGCCAGCTCTCCTAGCGGGAGAAAGCAGTTCTTC | CASSPSGRKQFF
NA | TRBJ1-2 | TRBV19 | TRBD1 | 15 | TGTGCCAGTAGTATAACGACAGGGGGCTACTATGGCTACACCTTC | CASSITTGGYYGYTF
NA | TRBJ1-2 | TRBV7-2 | TRBD1 | 13 | TGTGCCAGCAGCGCCCGGGACAGCCATGGCTACACCTTC | CASSARDSHGYTF
NA | TRBJ2-5 | TRBV5-1 | NA | 14 | TGCGCCAGCAATCCCCGTGACCCCCAAGGAGACCAGTACTTC | CASNPRDPQGDQYF
NA | TRBJ1-2 | TRBV25-1 | TRBD1 | 11 | TGTGCCAGCGGACAGGGCTATGGCTACACCTTC | CASGQGYGYTF
NA | TRBJ1-2 | TRBV19 | TRBD1 | 12 | TGTGCCAGTAGTTACGACAGGGATGGCTACACCTTC | CASSYDRDGYTF
NA | TRBJ2-1 | TRBV19 | TRBD1 | 14 | TGTGCCAGTAGTACAGGGGGCCGGTACAATGAGCAGTTCTTC | CASSTGGRYNEQFF
once | TRBJ2-7 | TRBV5-8 | TRBD1 | 14 | TGTGCCAGCAGCGGGGCGGGACAGGGGTACGAGCAGTACTTC | CASSGAGQGYEQYF
NA | TRBJ1-2 | TRBV19 | NA | 14 | TGTGCCAGTAGTATTTCGGAGTCTCTCTATGGCTACACCTTC | CASSISESLYGYTF
NA | TRBJ1-5 | TRBV11-2 | NA | 14 | TGTGCCAGCAGCCCAACCGGGGATCTCCAGCCCCAGCATTTT | CASSPTGDLQPQHF
NA | TRBJ2-5 | TRBV5-1 | TRBD1 | 14 | TGCGCCAGCAGCTTCTCCACAGGGGAAGAGACCCAGTACTTC | CASSFSTGEETQYF
NA | TRBJ2-1 | TRBV14 | NA | 14 | TGTGCCAGCAGCCTGGACTTGGTGTCCCATGAGCAGTTCTTC | CASSLDLVSHEQFF
NA | TRBJ1-1 | TRBV12-5 | NA | 11 | TGTGCTAGTGGTTTTCTAGGTGAAGCTTTCTTT | CASGFLGEAFF